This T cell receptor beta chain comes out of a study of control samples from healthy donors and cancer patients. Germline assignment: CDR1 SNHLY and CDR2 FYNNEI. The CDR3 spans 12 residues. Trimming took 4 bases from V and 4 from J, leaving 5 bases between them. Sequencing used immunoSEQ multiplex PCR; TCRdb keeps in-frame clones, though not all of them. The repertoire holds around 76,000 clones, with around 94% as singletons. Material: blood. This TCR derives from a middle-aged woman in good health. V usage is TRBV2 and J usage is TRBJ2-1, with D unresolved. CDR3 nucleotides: TGTGCCAGCAGTGGACTGTACAATGAGCAGTTCTTC. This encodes CASSGLYNEQFF.